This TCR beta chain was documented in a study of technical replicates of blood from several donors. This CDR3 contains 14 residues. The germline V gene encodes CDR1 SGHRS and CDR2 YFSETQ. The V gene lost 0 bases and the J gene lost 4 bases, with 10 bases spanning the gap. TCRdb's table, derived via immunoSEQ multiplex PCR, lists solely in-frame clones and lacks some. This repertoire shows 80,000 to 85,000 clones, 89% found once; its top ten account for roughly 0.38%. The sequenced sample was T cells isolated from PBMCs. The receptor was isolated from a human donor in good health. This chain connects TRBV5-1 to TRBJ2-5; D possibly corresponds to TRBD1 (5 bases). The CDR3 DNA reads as TGCGCCAGCAGCTTGGACCAGGGAAGAGAGACCCAGTACTTC. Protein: CASSLDQGRETQYF. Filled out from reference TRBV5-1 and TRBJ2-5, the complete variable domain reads KAGVTQTPRYLIKTRGQQVTLSCSPISGHRSVSWYQQTPGQGLQFLFEYFSETQRNKGNFPGRFSGRQFSNSRSEMNVSTLELGDSALYLCASSLDQGRETQYFGPGTRLLVL.